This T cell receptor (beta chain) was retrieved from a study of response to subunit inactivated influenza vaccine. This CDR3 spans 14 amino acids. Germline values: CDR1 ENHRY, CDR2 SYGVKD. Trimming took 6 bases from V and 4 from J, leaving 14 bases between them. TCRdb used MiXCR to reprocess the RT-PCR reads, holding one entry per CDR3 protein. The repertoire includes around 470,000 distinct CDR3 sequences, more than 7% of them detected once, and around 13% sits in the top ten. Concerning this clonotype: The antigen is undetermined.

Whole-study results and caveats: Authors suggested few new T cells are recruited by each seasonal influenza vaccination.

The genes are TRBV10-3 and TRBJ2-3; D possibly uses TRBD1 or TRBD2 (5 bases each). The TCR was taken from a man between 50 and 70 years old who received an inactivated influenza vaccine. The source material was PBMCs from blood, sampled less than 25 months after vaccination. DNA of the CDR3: TGTGCCATCAGCTCCGGGACGGCTTCAGATACGCAGTATTTT. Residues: CAISSGTASDTQYF.